This entry features one T cell receptor (beta chain) sequence. The V gene lost 6 bases and the J gene lost 6 bases, with 15 bases spanning the gap. Germline V gene lookup returns CDR1 MNHEY and CDR2 SMNVEV (reference sequence). This CDR3 is 13 amino acids long. This specimen belongs to a study of T cell responses to AZD1222 COVID-19 vaccine. The assay was immunoSEQ multiplex PCR, and TCRdb's table has in-frame clones only and misses some. The repertoire holds about 100,000 clones, with over 90% as singletons. This sequence was found in an adult in good health. Sequencing was performed on peripheral blood, taken on day 0 of AZD1222 vaccination. The chain carries TRBV27 and TRBJ2-7; tentatively, D is TRBD2 (7 bases). CDR3 amino acids: CASSRGGGAEQYF. CDR3 bases: TGTGCCAGCAGCCGCGGGGGCGGTGCCGAGCAGTACTTC.